This T cell receptor (beta chain) was recovered during a study of beta chain features in type 1 diabetes. CDR3 length: 13 residues. Germline CDR1 SGDLS, CDR2 YYNGEE. The ends lost 5 bases at V and 6 bases at J; junction bases unmatched: 4. The investigators reverse transcribed all of the isolated RNA, so they sequenced expressed TCRB transcripts. Regulatory, naive and central memory T cell samples averaged roughly 3.8 million reads. Method: immunoSEQ multiplex PCR; TCRdb's copy keeps in-frame clones and lacks some. Of roughly 730,000 clones in the sample, about an eighth were seen once. Sorting that relied on CD45RO/CCR7/CD25/CD127/CD95/CD27 yielded CD4+ naive, central memory, regulatory and stem cell-like memory cells. Overall study results and limits: Among all four CD4+ subsets, Type 1 diabetes patients had TCRB CDR3s that were moderately but significantly shorter. Among type 1 diabetes patients, VDJ junctions had fewer insertions and more deletions. Naive, central memory and regulatory TCRB repertoires appeared more similar among patients than healthy donors.

This clone was detected only a few times. Antigen: not known. The receptor's source is a man aged 18 to 35 with type 1 diabetes. The chain employs TRBV9 and TRBJ2-4; 8 positions agree with TRBD1. Sequencing was done on a sample of naive CD4+ T cells from blood. The CDR3 sequence: CASRPTGGNIQYF. DNA of the CDR3: TGTGCCAGCAGGCCTACAGGGGGAAACATTCAGTACTTC. The full variable domain, rest sourced from reference TRBV9 and TRBJ2-4, is DSGVTQTPKHLITATGQRVTLRCSPRSGDLSVYWYQQSLDQGLQFLIQYYNGEERAKGNILERFSAQQFPDLHSELNLSSLELGDSALYFCASRPTGGNIQYFGAGTRLSVL.